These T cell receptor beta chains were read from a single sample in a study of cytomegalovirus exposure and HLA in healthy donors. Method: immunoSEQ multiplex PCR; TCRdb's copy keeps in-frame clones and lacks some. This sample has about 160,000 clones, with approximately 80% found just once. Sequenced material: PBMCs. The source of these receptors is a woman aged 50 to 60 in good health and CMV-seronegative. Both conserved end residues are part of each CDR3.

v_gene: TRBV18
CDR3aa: CASSPLPGLNTEAFF

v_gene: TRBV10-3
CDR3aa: CAISELGTGSNYGYTF

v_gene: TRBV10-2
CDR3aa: CASSARTDISAQHF

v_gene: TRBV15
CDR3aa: CATSSRGFTDTQYF

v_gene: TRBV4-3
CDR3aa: CASSLYAGGLIYEQYF

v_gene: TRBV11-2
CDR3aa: CASSFTSGTYEQYF

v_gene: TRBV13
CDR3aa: CASSPLLAGGHLSYNGQFF

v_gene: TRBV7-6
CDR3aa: CASSLLLGTARSGNTIYF

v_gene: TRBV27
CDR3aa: CASSTRTSGNYEQYF

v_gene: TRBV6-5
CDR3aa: CASRRNTEAFF

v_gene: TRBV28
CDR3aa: CASSLLSRTGGRDTIYF

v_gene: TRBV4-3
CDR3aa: CASSQELAGGGKTIQYF

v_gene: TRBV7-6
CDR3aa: CASSLTPGAIVEKLFF

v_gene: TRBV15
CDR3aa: CATSRGSRNRAYEQYF

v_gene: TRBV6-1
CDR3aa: CASSEEGGMNTEAFF

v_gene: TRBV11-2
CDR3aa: CASSFRGSYNEQFF

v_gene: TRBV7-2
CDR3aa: CASSLVTAGGGETQYF

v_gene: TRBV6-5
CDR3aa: CASSYLRGLGNEQFF

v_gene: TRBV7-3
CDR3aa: CASSLAPGEQFF

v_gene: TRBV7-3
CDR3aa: CASSLRASGSRETQYF

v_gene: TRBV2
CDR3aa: CASSPTENYEQYF

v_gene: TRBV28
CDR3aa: CASRGQGGNEQFF

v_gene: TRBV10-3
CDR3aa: CATGPPAGNEQFF

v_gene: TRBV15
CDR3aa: CATSRGAGRVTEAFF

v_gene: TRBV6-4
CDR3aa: CASSPSGTSGYNEQFF

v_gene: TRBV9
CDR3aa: CASSGRDFIADTQYF

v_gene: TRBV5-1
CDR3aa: CASSFSWVAQGGSYEQYF

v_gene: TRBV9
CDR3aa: CASSGQGSLGLGYNSPLHF

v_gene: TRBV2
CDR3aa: CASSEFISAAGELFF

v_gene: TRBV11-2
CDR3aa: CASSFRGQVTDANYEQYF

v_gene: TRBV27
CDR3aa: CASRNYLESSYNSPLHF

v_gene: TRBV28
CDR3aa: CASSFDRFGTTNEKLFF

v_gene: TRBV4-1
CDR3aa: CASSQEGAQQRNQPQHF

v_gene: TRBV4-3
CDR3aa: CASSQGLVFYEQYF

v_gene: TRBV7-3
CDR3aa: CASSVTGGNTIYF

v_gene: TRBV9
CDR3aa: CASSPLSGGAYNEQFF

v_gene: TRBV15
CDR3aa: CATSRAAGANEKLFF

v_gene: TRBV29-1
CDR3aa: CSVAETGELFF

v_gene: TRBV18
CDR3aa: CASSRLQTETTEAFF

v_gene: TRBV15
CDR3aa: CATSRDRVGYTF

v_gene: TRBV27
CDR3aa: CASSFTRGGTYNEQFF

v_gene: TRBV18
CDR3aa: CASSPIDGAIMNTEAFF